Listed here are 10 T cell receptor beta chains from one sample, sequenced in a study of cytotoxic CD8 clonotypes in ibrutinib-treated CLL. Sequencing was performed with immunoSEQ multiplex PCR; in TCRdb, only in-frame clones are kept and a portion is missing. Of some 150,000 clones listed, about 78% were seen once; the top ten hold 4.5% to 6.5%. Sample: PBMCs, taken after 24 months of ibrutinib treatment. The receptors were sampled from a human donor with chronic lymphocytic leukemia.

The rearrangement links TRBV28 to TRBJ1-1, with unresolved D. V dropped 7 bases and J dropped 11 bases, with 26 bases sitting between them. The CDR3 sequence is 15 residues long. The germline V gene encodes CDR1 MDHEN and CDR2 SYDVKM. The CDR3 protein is CASTPGSSGVFFAFF. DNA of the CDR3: TGTGCCAGCACCCCGGGCAGCTCGGGCGTTTTTTTCGCTTTCTTT.

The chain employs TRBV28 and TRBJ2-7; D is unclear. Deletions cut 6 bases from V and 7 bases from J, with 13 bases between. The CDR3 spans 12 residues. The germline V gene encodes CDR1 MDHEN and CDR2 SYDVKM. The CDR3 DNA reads TGTGCCAGCAGCCCGAACCCCCTGGAGCAGTACTTC. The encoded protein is CASSPNPLEQYF.

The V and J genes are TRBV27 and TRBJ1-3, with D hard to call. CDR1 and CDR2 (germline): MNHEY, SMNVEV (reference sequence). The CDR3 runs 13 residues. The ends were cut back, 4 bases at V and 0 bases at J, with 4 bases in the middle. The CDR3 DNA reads TGTGCCAGCAGTTGGGACTCTGGAAACACCATATATTTT. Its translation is CASSWDSGNTIYF.

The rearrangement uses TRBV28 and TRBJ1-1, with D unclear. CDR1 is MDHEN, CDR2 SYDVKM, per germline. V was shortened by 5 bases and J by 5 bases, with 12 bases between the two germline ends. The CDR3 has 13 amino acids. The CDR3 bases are TGTGCCAGCAGTCCGCCCGCGAGGACTGAAGCTTTCTTT. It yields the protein CASSPPARTEAFF.

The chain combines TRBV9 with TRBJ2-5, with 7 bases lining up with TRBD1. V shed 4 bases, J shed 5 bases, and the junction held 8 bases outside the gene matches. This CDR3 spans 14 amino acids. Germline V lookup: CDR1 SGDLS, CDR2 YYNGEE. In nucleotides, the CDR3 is TGTGCCAGCAGCCCCCGACAGGGTTTCGAGACCCAGTACTTC. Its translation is CASSPRQGFETQYF.

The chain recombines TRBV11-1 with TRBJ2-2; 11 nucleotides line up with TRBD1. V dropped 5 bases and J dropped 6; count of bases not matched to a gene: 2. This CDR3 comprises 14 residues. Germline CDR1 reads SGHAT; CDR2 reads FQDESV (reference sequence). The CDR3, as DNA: TGTGCCAGCAGCCAGGGACAGGGGGCCGGGGAGCTGTTTTTT. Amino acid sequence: CASSQGQGAGELFF.

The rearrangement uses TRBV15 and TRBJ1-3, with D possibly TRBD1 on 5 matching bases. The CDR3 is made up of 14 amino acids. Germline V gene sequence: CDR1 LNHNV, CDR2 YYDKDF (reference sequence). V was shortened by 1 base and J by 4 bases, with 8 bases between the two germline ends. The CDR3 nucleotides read TGTGCCACCAGCAGAGGGGGCCTGGGAAACACCATATATTTT. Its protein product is CATSRGGLGNTIYF.

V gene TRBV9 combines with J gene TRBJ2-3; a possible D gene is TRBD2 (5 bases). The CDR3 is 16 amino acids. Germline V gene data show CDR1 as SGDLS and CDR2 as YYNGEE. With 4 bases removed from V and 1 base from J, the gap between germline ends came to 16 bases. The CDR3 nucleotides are TGTGCCAGCAGCCCCCACCTAGCTTCGGGCACAGATACGCAGTATTTT. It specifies CASSPHLASGTDTQYF.

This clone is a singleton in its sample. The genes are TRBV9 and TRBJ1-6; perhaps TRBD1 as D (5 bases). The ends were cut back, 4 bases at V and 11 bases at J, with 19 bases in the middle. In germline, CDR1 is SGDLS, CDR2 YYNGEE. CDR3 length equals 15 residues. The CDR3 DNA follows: TGTGCCAGCAGCAGCTCCAGGGACCCCATGACACCCCTCCACTTT. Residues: CASSSSRDPMTPLHF.

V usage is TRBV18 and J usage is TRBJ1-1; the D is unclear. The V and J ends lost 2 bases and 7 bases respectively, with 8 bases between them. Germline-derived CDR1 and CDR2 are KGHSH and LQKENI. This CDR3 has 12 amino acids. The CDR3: CASSPDSGEAFF. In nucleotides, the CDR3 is TGTGCCAGCTCACCAGATTCTGGTGAAGCTTTCTTT.